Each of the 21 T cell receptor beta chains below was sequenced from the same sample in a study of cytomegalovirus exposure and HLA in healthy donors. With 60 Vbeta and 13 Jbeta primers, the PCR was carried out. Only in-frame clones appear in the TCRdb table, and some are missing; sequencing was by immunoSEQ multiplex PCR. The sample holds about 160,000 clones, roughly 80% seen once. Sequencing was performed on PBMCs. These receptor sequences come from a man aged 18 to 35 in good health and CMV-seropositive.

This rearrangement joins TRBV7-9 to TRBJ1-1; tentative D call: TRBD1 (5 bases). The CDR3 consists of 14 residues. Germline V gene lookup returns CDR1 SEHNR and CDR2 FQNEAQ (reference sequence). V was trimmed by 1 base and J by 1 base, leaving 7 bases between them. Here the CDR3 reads CASSLVTGNTEAFF. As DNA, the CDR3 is TGTGCCAGCAGCTTAGTTACAGGGAACACTGAAGCTTTCTTT.

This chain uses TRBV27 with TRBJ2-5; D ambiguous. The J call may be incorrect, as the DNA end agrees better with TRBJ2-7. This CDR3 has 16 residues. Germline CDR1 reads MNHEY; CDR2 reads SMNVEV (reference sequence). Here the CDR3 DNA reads TGTGCCAGCAGTTTATCCGGCCAGGCAACCACCTACGAGCAGTACTTC. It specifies CASSLSGQATTYEQYF.

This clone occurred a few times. CDR3 sequence: CASSENSNEQFF. The CDR3 coding sequence is TGTGCCAGCAGTGAAAACAGCAATGAGCAGTTCTTC. V and J are TRBV2 and TRBJ2-1, with no clear D. This CDR3 region has 12 residues. The V gene's germline CDR1 is SNHLY and CDR2 FYNNEI. With 2 bases removed from V and 6 bases from J, the gap between germline ends came to 5 bases. Full variable domain (remainder filled in from reference TRBV2 and TRBJ2-1): EPEVTQTPSHQVTQMGQEVILRCVPISNHLYFYWYRQILGQKVEFLVSFYNNEISEKSEIFDDQFSVERPDGSNFTLKIRSTKLEDSAMYFCASSENSNEQFFGPGTRLTVL.

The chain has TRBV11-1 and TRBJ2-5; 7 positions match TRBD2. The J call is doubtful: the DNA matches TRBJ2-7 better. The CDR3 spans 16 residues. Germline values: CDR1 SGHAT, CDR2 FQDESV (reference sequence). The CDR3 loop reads CASSLASRGSSYEQYF. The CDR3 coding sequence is TGTGCCAGCAGCTTAGCGTCGCGGGGGAGCTCCTACGAGCAGTACTTC.

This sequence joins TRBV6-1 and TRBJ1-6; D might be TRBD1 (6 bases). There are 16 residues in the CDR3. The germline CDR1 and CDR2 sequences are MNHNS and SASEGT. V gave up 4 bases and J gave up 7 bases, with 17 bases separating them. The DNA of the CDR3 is TGTGCCAGCAGTGTAAATGGGGACACCGGGAATTCACCCCTCCACTTT. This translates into CASSVNGDTGNSPLHF.

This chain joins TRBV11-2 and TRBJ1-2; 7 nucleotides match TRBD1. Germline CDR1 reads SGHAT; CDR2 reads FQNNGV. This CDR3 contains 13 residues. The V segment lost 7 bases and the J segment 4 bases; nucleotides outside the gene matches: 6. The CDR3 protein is CASNPTGSYGYTF. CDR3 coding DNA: TGTGCCAGCAACCCGACAGGGAGCTATGGCTACACCTTC.

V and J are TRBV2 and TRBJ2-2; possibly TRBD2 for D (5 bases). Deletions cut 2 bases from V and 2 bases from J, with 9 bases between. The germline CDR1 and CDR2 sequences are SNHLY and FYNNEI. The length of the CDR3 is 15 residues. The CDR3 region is CASSEILANTGELFF. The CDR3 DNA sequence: TGTGCCAGCAGTGAAATTCTAGCAAACACCGGGGAGCTGTTTTTT.

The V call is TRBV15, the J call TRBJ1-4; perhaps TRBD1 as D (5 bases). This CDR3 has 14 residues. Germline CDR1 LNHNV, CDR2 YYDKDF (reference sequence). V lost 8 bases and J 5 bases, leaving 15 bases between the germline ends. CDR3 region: CATLPGGANEKLFF. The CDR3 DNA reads TGTGCCACCCTACCCGGAGGGGCGAATGAAAAACTGTTTTTT.

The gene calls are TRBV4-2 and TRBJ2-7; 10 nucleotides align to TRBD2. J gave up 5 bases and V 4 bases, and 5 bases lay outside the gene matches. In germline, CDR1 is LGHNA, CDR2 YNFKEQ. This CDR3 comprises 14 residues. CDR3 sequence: CASSRIAGGDEQYF. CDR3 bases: TGTGCCAGCAGCCGAATAGCGGGAGGAGACGAGCAGTACTTC.

CDR3 bases: TGCAGCGGACAGGGGGTGGAATCCTACGAGCAGTACTTC. Residues: CSGQGVESYEQYF. This sequence joins TRBV29-1 and TRBJ2-7; TRBD1 matches at 9 bases. The CDR3 sequence is 13 residues long. J gave up 1 base and V 7 bases, and 5 bases lay outside the gene matches. The germline gives CDR1 SQVTM, CDR2 ANQGSEA.

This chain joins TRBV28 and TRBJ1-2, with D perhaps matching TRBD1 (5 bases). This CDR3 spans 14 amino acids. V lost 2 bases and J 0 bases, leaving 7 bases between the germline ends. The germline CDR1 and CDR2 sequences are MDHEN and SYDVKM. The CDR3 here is CASSLTGPNYGYTF. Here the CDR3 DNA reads TGTGCCAGCAGTTTAACAGGTCCTAACTATGGCTACACCTTC.

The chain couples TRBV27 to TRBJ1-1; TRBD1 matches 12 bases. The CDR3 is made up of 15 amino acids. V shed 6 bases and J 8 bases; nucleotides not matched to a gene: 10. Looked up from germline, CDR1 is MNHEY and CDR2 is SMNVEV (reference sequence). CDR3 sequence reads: CASSRTGQGATEAFF. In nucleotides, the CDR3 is TGTGCCAGCAGCCGTACGGGACAGGGGGCTACGGAAGCTTTCTTT.

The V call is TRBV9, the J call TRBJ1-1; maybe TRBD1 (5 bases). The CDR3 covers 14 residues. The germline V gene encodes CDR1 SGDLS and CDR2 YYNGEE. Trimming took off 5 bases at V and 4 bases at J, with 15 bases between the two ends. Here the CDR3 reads CASSPGGVSTEAFF. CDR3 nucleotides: TGTGCCAGCAGTCCGGGGGGGGTCAGCACTGAAGCTTTCTTT.

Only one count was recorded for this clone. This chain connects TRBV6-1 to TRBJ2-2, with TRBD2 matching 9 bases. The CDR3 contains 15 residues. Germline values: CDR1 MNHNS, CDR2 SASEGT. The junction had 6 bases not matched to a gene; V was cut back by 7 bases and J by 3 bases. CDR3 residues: CASIASGIYTGELFF. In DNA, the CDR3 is TGTGCCAGCATAGCTAGCGGGATTTACACCGGGGAGCTGTTTTTT.

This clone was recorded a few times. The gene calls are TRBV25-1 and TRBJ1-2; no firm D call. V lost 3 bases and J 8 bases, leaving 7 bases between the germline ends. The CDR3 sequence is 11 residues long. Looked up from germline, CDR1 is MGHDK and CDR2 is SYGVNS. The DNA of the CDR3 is TGTGCCAGCAGTGACTCGGGAGGCTACACCTTC. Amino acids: CASSDSGGYTF.

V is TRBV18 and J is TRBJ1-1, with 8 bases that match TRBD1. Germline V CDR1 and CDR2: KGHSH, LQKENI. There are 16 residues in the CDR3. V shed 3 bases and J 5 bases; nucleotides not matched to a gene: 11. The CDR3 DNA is TGTGCCAGCTCACCCCCGGTAGGACAGGGAGGGACTGAAGCTTTCTTT. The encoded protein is CASSPPVGQGGTEAFF. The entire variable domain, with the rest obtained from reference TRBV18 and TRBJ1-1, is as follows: NAGVMQNPRHLVRRRGQEARLRCSPMKGHSHVYWYRQLPEEGLKFMVYLQKENIIDESGMPKERFSAEFPKEGPSILRIQQVVRGDSAAYFCASSPPVGQGGTEAFFGQGTRLTVV.

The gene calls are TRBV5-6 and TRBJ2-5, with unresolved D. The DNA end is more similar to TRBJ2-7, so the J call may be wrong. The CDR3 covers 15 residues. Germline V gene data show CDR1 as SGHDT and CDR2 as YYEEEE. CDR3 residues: CASSSLNSRPYEQYF. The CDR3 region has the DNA TGTGCCAGCAGCTCGTTAAACAGCCGTCCTTACGAGCAGTACTTC.

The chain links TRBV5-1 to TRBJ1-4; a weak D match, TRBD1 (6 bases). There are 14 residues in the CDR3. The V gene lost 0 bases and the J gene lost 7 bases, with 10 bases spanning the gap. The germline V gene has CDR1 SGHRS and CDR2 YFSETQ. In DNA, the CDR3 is TGCGCCAGCAGCTTGGCTGGGGGCCGTGAAAAACTGTTTTTT. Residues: CASSLAGGREKLFF.

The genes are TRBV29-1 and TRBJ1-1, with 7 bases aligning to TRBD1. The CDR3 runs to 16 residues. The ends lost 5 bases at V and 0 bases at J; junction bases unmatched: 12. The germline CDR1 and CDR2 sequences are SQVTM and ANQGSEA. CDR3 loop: CSVFQPGQNMNTEAFF. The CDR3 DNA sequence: TGCAGCGTTTTCCAACCGGGACAGAATATGAACACTGAAGCTTTCTTT.

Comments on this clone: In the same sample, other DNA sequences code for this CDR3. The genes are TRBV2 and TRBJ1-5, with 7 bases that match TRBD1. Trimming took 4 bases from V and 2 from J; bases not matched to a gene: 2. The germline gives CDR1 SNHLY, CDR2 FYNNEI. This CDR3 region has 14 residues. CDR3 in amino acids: CASSVGQGNQPQHF. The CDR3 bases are TGTGCCAGCAGTGTAGGACAGGGCAATCAGCCCCAGCATTTT. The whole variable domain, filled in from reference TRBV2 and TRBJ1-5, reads EPEVTQTPSHQVTQMGQEVILRCVPISNHLYFYWYRQILGQKVEFLVSFYNNEISEKSEIFDDQFSVERPDGSNFTLKIRSTKLEDSAMYFCASSVGQGNQPQHFGDGTRLSIL.

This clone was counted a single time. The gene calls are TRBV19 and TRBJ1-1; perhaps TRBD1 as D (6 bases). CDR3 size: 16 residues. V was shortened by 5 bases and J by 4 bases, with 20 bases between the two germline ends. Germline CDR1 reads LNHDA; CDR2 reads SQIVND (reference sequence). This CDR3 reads CASSHGVWGGGTEAFF. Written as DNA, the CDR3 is TGTGCCAGTAGTCATGGGGTCTGGGGGGGCGGCACTGAAGCTTTCTTT. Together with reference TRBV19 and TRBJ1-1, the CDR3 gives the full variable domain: DGGITQSPKYLFRKEGQNVTLSCEQNLNHDAMYWYRQDPGQGLRLIYYSQIVNDFQKGDIAEGYSVSREKKESFPLTVTSAQKNPTAFYLCASSHGVWGGGTEAFFGQGTRLTVV.